What follows are 5 T cell receptor beta chains derived from one specimen sequenced in a study of cytomegalovirus exposure and HLA in healthy donors listed by TCRdb under 2017. The library came from the immunoSEQ multiplex PCR assay. A mixture of 60 forward primers for TCR Vbeta segments and 13 reverse primers for TCR Jbeta segments was used in the multiplex PCR. Not all clones reach the TCRdb copy of this immuneACCESS table, which keeps in-frame sequences only. Checked studies attribute under half of the gap to unresolved V genes and leave the rest unexplained. The sample has about 140,000 clones on record, approximately 82% of them singletons. The top ten clonotypes cover roughly 1.4% of the sample. Source material: PBMCs. These receptors were obtained from a man aged 30-40 years in good health and CMV-seropositive.

J is TRBJ1-3 and V is TRBV9; D may be TRBD1 (5 bases). This CDR3 has 15 amino acids. Germline CDR1 is SGDLS and CDR2 is YYNGEE. Trimming shortened V by 6 bases and J by 0 bases, and 13 bases separated the two germline ends. The CDR3 protein is CASNTGLPSGNTIYF. CDR3 nucleotide sequence: TGTGCCAGCAACACGGGACTTCCCTCTGGAAACACCATATATTTT.

The chain joins TRBV7-3 to TRBJ2-1; D gene ambiguous. Germline lookup yields CDR1 SGHTA and CDR2 FQGTGA. This CDR3 region has 13 residues. Trimming stripped 2 bases from V and 8 bases from J, with 10 bases between. CDR3 DNA: TGTGCCAGCAGCTTACCGGAGACGTATGAGCAGTTCTTC. This gives the protein CASSLPETYEQFF. Together with reference TRBV7-3 and TRBJ2-1, the CDR3 gives the full variable domain: GAGVSQTPSNKVTEKGKYVELRCDPISGHTALYWYRQSLGQGPEFLIYFQGTGAADDSGLPNDRFFAVRPEGSVSTLKIQRTERGDSAVYLCASSLPETYEQFFGPGTRLTVL.

The CDR3 here is CASSTRDRGQHEQYF. The CDR3 DNA is TGTGCCAGTAGTACTCGGGACAGGGGGCAGCACGAGCAGTACTTC. The rearrangement links TRBV19 to TRBJ2-7, with 12 bases aligning to TRBD1. This CDR3 has 15 amino acids. Germline V CDR1 and CDR2: LNHDA, SQIVND (reference sequence). J lost 5 bases, V lost 4 bases, and 6 bases had no gene match.

This clone came up once. The V gene is TRBV2, the J gene TRBJ2-7, with 7 bases identical to TRBD2. V lost 3 bases to trimming and J lost 4 bases; unmatched junction nucleotides: 6. Germline V CDR1 and CDR2: SNHLY, FYNNEI. The CDR3 consists of 14 residues. The CDR3: CASSERQGGYEQYF. The DNA for the CDR3 is TGTGCCAGCAGTGAGCGTCAGGGAGGGTACGAGCAGTACTTC.

The gene calls are TRBV19 and TRBJ2-5; 9 positions match TRBD2. The CDR3 extends over 17 amino acids. V lost 1 base to trimming and J lost 6 bases; unmatched junction nucleotides: 12. Germline V gives CDR1 LNHDA, CDR2 SQIVND (reference sequence). The CDR3 region is CASSIAGSGGRGKTQYF. The CDR3 DNA is TGTGCCAGTAGTATAGCAGGTAGCGGGGGCAGGGGGAAGACCCAGTACTTC.